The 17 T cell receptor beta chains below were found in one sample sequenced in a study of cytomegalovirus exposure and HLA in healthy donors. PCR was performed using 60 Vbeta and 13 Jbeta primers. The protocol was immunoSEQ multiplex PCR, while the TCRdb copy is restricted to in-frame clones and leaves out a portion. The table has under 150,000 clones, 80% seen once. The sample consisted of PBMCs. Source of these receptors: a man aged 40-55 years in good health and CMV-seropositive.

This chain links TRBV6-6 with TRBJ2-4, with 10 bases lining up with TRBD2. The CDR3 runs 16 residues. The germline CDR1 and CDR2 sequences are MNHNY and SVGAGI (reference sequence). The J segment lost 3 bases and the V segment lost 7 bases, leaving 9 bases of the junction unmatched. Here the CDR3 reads CASTKGASGGKNIQYF. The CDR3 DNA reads TGTGCCAGCACCAAAGGAGCTAGCGGGGGCAAAAACATTCAGTACTTC.

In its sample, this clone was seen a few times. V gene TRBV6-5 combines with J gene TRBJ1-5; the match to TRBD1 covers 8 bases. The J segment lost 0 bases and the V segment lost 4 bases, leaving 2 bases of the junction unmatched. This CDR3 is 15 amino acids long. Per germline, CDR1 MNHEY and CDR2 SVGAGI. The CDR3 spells CASSWTGNSNQPQHF. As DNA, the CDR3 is TGTGCCAGCAGTTGGACAGGGAATAGCAATCAGCCCCAGCATTTT.

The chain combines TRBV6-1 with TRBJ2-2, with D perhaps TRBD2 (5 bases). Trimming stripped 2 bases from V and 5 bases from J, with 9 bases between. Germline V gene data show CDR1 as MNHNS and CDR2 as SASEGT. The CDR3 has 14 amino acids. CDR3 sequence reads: CASSEIKRTGELFF. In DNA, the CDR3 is TGTGCCAGCAGTGAAATCAAGCGGACCGGGGAGCTGTTTTTT.

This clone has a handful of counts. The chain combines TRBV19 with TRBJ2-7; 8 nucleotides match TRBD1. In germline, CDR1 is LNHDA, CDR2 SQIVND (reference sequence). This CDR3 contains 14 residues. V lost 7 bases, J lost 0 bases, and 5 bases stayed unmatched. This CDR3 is CASTQTGVSYEQYF. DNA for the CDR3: TGTGCCAGTACCCAGACAGGGGTCTCCTACGAGCAGTACTTC.

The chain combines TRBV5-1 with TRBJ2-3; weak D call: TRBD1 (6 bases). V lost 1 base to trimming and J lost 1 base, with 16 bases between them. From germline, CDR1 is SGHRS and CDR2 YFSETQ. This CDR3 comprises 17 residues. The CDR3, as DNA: TGCGCCAGCAGCTTGCTCGCCGCGGCAGGGGGCACAGATACGCAGTATTTT. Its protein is CASSLLAAAGGTDTQYF.

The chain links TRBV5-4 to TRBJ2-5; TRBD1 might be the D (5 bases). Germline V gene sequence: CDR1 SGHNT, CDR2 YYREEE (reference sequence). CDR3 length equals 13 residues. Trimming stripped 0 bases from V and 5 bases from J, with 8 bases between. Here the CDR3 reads CASSLVGAETQYF. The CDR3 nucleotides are TGTGCCAGCAGCTTGGTTGGGGCCGAGACCCAGTACTTC.

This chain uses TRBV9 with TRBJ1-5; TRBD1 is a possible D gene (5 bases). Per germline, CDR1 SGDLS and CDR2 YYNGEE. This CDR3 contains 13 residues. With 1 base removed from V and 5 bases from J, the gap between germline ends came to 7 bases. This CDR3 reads CASSVRGDQPQHF. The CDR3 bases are TGTGCCAGCAGCGTACGGGGGGATCAGCCCCAGCATTTT.

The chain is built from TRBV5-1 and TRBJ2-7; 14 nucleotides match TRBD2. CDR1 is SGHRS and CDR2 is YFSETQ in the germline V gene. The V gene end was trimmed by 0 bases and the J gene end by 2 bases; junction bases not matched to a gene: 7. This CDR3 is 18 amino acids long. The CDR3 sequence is CASSLARLAGGPPYEQYF. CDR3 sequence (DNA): TGCGCCAGCAGCTTGGCCCGACTAGCGGGAGGGCCCCCCTACGAGCAGTACTTC.

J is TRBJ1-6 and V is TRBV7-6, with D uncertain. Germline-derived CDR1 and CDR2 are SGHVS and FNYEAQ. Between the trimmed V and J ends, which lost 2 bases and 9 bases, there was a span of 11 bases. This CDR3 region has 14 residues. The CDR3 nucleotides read TGTGCCAGCAGCTTAAAGCAGGCCGCTTCACCCCTCCACTTT. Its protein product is CASSLKQAASPLHF.

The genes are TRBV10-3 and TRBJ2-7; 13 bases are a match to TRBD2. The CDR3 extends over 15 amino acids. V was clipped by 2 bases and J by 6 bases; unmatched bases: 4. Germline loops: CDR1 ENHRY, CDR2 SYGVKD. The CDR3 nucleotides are TGTGCCATCAGTGAGCCGACTAGCGGGAGGTTCGAGCAGTACTTC. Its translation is CAISEPTSGRFEQYF.

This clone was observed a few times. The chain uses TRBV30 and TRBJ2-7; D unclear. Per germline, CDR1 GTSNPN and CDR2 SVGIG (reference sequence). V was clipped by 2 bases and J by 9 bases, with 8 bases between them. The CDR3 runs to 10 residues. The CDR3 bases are TGTGCCTGGAGTAACAGTAGGCAGTACTTC. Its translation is CAWSNSRQYF.

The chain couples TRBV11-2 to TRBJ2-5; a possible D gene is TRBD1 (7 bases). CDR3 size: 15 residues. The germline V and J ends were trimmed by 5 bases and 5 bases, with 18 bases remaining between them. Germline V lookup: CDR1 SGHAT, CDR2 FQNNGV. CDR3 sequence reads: CASSHRGPGGETQYF. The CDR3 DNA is TGTGCCAGCAGCCACAGGGGCCCAGGGGGGGAGACCCAGTACTTC.

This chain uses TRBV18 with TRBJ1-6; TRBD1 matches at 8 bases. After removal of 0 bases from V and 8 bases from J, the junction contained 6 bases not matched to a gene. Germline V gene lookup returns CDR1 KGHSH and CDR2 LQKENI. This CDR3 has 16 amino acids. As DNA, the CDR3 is TGTGCCAGCTCACCACCCCGGACAGGGAGCGATTCACCCCTCCACTTT. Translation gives CASSPPRTGSDSPLHF.

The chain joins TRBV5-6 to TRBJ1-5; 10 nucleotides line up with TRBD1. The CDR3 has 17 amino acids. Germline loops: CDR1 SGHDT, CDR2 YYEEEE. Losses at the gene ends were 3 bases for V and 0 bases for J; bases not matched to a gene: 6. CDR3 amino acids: CASSSRDRGYSNQPQHF. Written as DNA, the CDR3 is TGTGCCAGCAGCTCTAGGGACAGGGGATATAGCAATCAGCCCCAGCATTTT.

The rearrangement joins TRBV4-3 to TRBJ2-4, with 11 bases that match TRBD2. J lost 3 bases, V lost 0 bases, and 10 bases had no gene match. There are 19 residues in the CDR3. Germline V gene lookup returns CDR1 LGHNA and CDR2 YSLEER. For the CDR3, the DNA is TGCGCCAGCAGCCAAGAAGGGCTAGCGGGGGGATTACTCAAAAACATTCAGTACTTC. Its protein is CASSQEGLAGGLLKNIQYF.

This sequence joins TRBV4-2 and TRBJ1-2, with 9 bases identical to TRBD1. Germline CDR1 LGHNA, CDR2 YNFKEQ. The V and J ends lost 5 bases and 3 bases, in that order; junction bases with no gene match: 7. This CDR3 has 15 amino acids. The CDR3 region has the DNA TGTGCCAGCAGCGGGAGACAGGGGGTGGACTATGGCTACACCTTC. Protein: CASSGRQGVDYGYTF.

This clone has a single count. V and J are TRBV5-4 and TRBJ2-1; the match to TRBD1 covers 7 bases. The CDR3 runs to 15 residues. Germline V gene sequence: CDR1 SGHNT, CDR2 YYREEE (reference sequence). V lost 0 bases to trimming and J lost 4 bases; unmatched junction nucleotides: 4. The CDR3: CASSLGQGVYNEQFF. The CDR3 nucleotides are TGTGCCAGCAGCTTGGGGCAGGGGGTATACAATGAGCAGTTCTTC.